This T cell receptor beta chain was documented in a study of blood T cell repertoires in COVID-19. Study at large: The samples span acute and convalescent COVID-19 from the United States, Italy and Spain.

TCRdb's copy holds only in-frame clones and misses some; the assay was immunoSEQ multiplex PCR. The repertoire holds about 240,000 clones, with almost 85% as singletons. Seattle patients were enrolled during active infection and followed longitudinally. This CDR3 contains 14 residues. Trimming removed 6 bases from V and 3 bases from J; junction bases left unmatched: 6. Germline CDR1 is KGHSH and CDR2 is LQKENI. The sequencing input was peripheral blood. The V and J genes are TRBV18 and TRBJ1-2, with 8 bases lining up with TRBD1. This receptor was obtained from a man in his fifties or sixties with COVID-19, enrolled during active disease. The DNA of the CDR3 is TGTGCCAGCTCCCCCGGGACAGGTCACTATGGCTACACCTTC. It yields the protein CASSPGTGHYGYTF.